A selection of T cell receptor beta chains follows, all from one sample in a study of T-cell memory formation after mild COVID-19. In TCRdb, the 5' RACE reads were re-called with MiXCR into one record per CDR3 protein. The sample consists of 300,000 to 350,000 distinct CDR3 sequences, roughly 13% of them appearing once. The sequencing input was PBMCs or a T cell subset sorted from them (not recorded which). All receptors derive from a man aged 18 to 30 who had mild COVID-19 (a few samples of this study predate the infection). Cell type and time point are not known. Both conserved end residues are part of each CDR3. Clone size, where shown, is once, few, many, or a class for clones that have expanded.

size	V	J	CDR3
NA	TRBV4-3	TRBJ1-6	CASSQEVGSSPLHF
NA	TRBV3-1	TRBJ2-2	CASSQVIKRYTGELFF
NA	TRBV6-1	TRBJ1-2	CASSENRGYYGYTF
few	TRBV7-9	TRBJ2-2	CASSRRVGTGELFF
few	TRBV18	TRBJ1-1	CASSPGIVRTTEAFF
many	TRBV20-1	TRBJ2-1	CSASSTFDYNEQFF
few	TRBV20-1	TRBJ1-2	CSAGQGALLGYTF
NA	TRBV4-3	TRBJ2-1	CASSEGTSSYNEQFF
NA	TRBV7-2	TRBJ1-3	CASSPVGSGNTIYF
few	TRBV12-3/TRBV12-4	TRBJ1-1	CASSPQGASTEAFF
NA	TRBV6-6	TRBJ1-1	CAIAPSGFAEAFF
few	TRBV3-1	TRBJ1-1	CASSPGVWTANTEAFF
many	TRBV12-3/TRBV12-4	TRBJ1-6	CASTPFGESNSPLHF
NA	TRBV19	TRBJ2-1	CASSDRRRSGVYNEQFF
few	TRBV6-2/TRBV6-3	TRBJ1-2	CASSSTGPNYGYTF
NA	TRBV5-1	TRBJ2-7	CASSSSGTGYEQYF
few	TRBV20-1	TRBJ2-3	CSASQGQGYTDTQYF
NA	TRBV29-1	TRBJ2-7	CSATPRGGEYEQYF
NA	TRBV4-1	TRBJ1-2	CASSRGGYTF
once	TRBV7-9	TRBJ2-7	CASSFPGPTYEQYF
many	TRBV5-1	TRBJ2-7	CASSFQGFLYEQYF
NA	TRBV3-1	TRBJ2-3	CASAHSADTQYF
few	TRBV29-1	TRBJ2-5	CSVEGKTGQGDETQYF
once	TRBV10-3	TRBJ2-5	CAISESNEETQYF